Each of the 30 T cell receptor beta chains below was sequenced from the same sample in a study of technical replicates of blood from a few donors. This table comes from immunoSEQ multiplex PCR, and its TCRdb copy is limited to in-frame clones, with some not included. The table records tens of thousands of clones, 70% to 90% of them present only once. Sequenced: PBMCs. These receptor sequences come from a human donor in good health. Some clones in this sample may be carry-over from other donors' samples.

This rearrangement joins TRBV6-6 to TRBJ1-3; D not certain. The CDR3 runs 15 residues. Germline V gene lookup returns CDR1 MNHNY and CDR2 SVGAGI (reference sequence). Trimming stripped 0 bases from V and 0 bases from J, with 6 bases between. The CDR3 protein is CASSYSTGSGNTIYF. CDR3 coding DNA: TGTGCCAGCAGTTACTCGACGGGCTCTGGAAACACCATATATTTT.

The chain recombines TRBV5-1 with TRBJ1-4; D remains ambiguous. Trimming shortened V by 1 base and J by 0 bases, and 10 bases separated the two germline ends. There are 16 residues in the CDR3. From germline, CDR1 is SGHRS and CDR2 YFSETQ. The CDR3 coding sequence is TGCGCCAGCAGCTTGTCAGGCCTCGCAACTAATGAAAAACTGTTTTTT. Amino acid sequence: CASSLSGLATNEKLFF.

The CDR3 nucleotides are TGTGCCAGCAGCCCAAGTCCCGGGACAGGGTCTAACTATGGCTACACCTTC. Protein sequence: CASSPSPGTGSNYGYTF. This chain links TRBV5-6 with TRBJ1-2, with 9 bases identical to TRBD1. The V gene end was trimmed by 4 bases and the J gene end by 0 bases; junction bases not matched to a gene: 10. CDR3 length: 17 residues. Germline V CDR1 and CDR2: SGHDT, YYEEEE. The full variable domain, its missing parts supplied by reference TRBV5-6 and TRBJ1-2, is DAGVTQSPTHLIKTRGQQVTLRCSPKSGHDTVSWYQQALGQGPQFIFQYYEEEERQRGNFPDRFSGHQFPNYSSELNVNALLLGDSALYLCASSPSPGTGSNYGYTFGSGTRLTVV.

This clone was seen a single time. The gene calls are TRBV9 and TRBJ1-2, with TRBD1 matching over 8 bases. V lost 5 bases to trimming and J lost 9 bases; unmatched junction nucleotides: 9. This CDR3 has 13 amino acids. Germline V lookup: CDR1 SGDLS, CDR2 YYNGEE. CDR3 coding DNA: TGTGCCAGCAGAGAGACCGGGACAGGTTGCTACACCTTC. The encoded protein is CASRETGTGCYTF. The whole variable domain, filled in from reference TRBV9 and TRBJ1-2, reads DSGVTQTPKHLITATGQRVTLRCSPRSGDLSVYWYQQSLDQGLQFLIQYYNGEERAKGNILERFSAQQFPDLHSELNLSSLELGDSALYFCASRETGTGCYTFGSGTRLTVV.

Only a few counts were recorded for this clone. CDR3 protein: CASDTGVKPQHF. DNA for the CDR3: TGTGCCAGCGATACAGGTGTCAAACCCCAGCATTTT. The V gene is TRBV28, the J gene TRBJ1-5, with a tentative D call TRBD1 (5 bases). CDR1 is MDHEN, CDR2 SYDVKM, per germline. V was cut by 8 bases and J by 10 bases, with 15 bases left in between. This CDR3 is built from 12 residues.

The chain has TRBV6-1 and TRBJ2-2, with 10 nucleotides matching TRBD1. Germline V gene data show CDR1 as MNHNS and CDR2 as SASEGT. CDR3 length: 15 amino acids. The J segment lost 4 bases and the V segment lost 6 bases, leaving 5 bases of the junction unmatched. CDR3: CASSRDRGRTGELFF. The CDR3 nucleotides are TGTGCCAGCAGCCGGGACAGGGGTCGCACCGGGGAGCTGTTTTTT.

This rearrangement joins TRBV5-6 to TRBJ1-4; tentatively, D is TRBD1 (5 bases). V was clipped by 0 bases and J by 5 bases, with 17 bases between them. The germline gives CDR1 SGHDT, CDR2 YYEEEE. CDR3 length equals 17 residues. CDR3 sequence: CASSLAFEGVKNEKLFF. The CDR3 coding sequence is TGTGCCAGCAGCTTGGCCTTCGAAGGGGTGAAAAATGAAAAACTGTTTTTT.

The rearrangement uses TRBV7-9 and TRBJ2-1; TRBD2 matches at 7 bases. Trimming at V came to 5 bases and at J to 3 bases, leaving 10 bases not matched to a gene. CDR3 size: 16 residues. Germline V gives CDR1 SEHNR, CDR2 FQNEAQ (reference sequence). The CDR3: CASSPTQGEGYNEQFF. As DNA, the CDR3 is TGTGCCAGCAGCCCGACCCAAGGGGAGGGCTACAATGAGCAGTTCTTC.

The gene calls are TRBV5-1 and TRBJ1-1; D is perhaps TRBD1 (5 bases). CDR3 size: 15 residues. CDR1 and CDR2 (germline): SGHRS, YFSETQ. With 0 bases removed from V and 6 bases from J, the gap between germline ends came to 15 bases. Here the CDR3 DNA reads TGCGCCAGCAGCTTGGAGGGGTATACAGAATCTGAAGCTTTCTTT. Its translation: CASSLEGYTESEAFF.

This clone was seen only a few times. The genes are TRBV4-1 and TRBJ1-2, with 7 positions matching TRBD1. The J segment lost 6 bases and the V segment lost 2 bases, leaving 9 bases of the junction unmatched. Germline CDR1 and CDR2: MGHRA and YSYEKL. The CDR3 loop spans 15 amino acids. CDR3 loop: CASSQIPGTANGYTF. CDR3 nucleotide sequence: TGCGCCAGCAGCCAAATACCTGGGACAGCTAATGGCTACACCTTC.

The chain links TRBV4-1 to TRBJ1-4, with 7 positions matching TRBD1. The trim removed 3 bases at V and 5 bases at J, leaving 6 bases unmatched. CDR3 length: 15 amino acids. CDR1 is MGHRA, CDR2 YSYEKL, per germline. In nucleotides, the CDR3 is TGCGCCAGCAGCCACCTTTGGGACAGCAATGAAAAACTGTTTTTT. Residues: CASSHLWDSNEKLFF.

The CDR3 is CASSLVQGTADTQYF. As DNA, the CDR3 is TGCGCCAGCAGCTTGGTTCAGGGTACGGCAGATACGCAGTATTTT. This chain uses TRBV5-1 with TRBJ2-3, with D possibly being TRBD1 (5 bases). The length of the CDR3 is 15 residues. CDR1 SGHRS and CDR2 YFSETQ come from the germline V gene. V lost 0 bases, J lost 4 bases, and 12 bases lay in between.

This clone was detected a few times. The V and J genes are TRBV19 and TRBJ1-5; D is unresolved. The CDR3 extends over 13 amino acids. V gave up 8 bases and J gave up 3 bases, with 11 bases separating them. Germline V gives CDR1 LNHDA, CDR2 SQIVND (reference sequence). CDR3 in DNA: TGTGCCAGTCACGCCACATTCAATCAGCCCCAGCATTTT. It yields the protein CASHATFNQPQHF.

V is TRBV7-9 and J is TRBJ2-7; the D is unclear. Trimming cost V 4 bases and J 0 bases, with 4 bases left between them. The CDR3 length is 12 residues. Germline V gene sequence: CDR1 SEHNR, CDR2 FQNEAQ (reference sequence). The chain's CDR3 is CASSSSSYEQYF. The CDR3 region has the DNA TGTGCCAGCAGCTCGAGCTCCTACGAGCAGTACTTC.

CDR3 amino acids: CASSEVGGSYNSPLHF. The CDR3 DNA follows: TGTGCCAGCAGTGAAGTGGGGGGCTCCTATAATTCACCCCTCCACTTT. The chain employs TRBV6-1 and TRBJ1-6, with D possibly being TRBD1 (5 bases). The germline V and J ends were trimmed by 1 base and 0 bases, with 7 bases remaining between them. Germline V gene sequence: CDR1 MNHNS, CDR2 SASEGT. CDR3 length equals 16 residues.

V gene TRBV7-3 combines with J gene TRBJ2-1; 7 nucleotides agree with TRBD1. The CDR3 covers 15 residues. The germline CDR1 and CDR2 sequences are SGHTA and FQGTGA. Losses at the gene ends were 2 bases for V and 4 bases for J; bases not matched to a gene: 5. As DNA, the CDR3 is TGTGCCAGCAGCTTAGAGGGGGCCCCTTACAATGAGCAGTTCTTC. It encodes CASSLEGAPYNEQFF.

This chain joins TRBV13 and TRBJ1-1, with D maybe TRBD1 (6 bases). The CDR3 has 15 residues. V was clipped by 3 bases and J by 6 bases, with 17 bases between them. The germline gives CDR1 PRHDT, CDR2 FYEKMQ (reference sequence). This chain's CDR3 is CASSFRTGGGSEAFF. CDR3 in DNA: TGTGCCAGCAGCTTCCGGACGGGAGGGGGGTCTGAAGCTTTCTTT. Full variable domain (rest looked up from reference TRBV13 and TRBJ1-1): AAGVIQSPRHLIKEKRETATLKCYPIPRHDTVYWYQQGPGQDPQFLISFYEKMQSDKGSIPDRFSAQQFSDYHSELNMSSLELGDSALYFCASSFRTGGGSEAFFGQGTRLTVV.

The DNA for the CDR3 is TGTGCCAGCAGCGGACTAGCGGGAAACACCGGGGAGCTGTTTTTT. Translated: CASSGLAGNTGELFF. This chain connects TRBV9 to TRBJ2-2; 11 bases fit TRBD2. V shed 3 bases and J 2 bases; nucleotides not matched to a gene: 0. This CDR3 is built from 15 residues. Germline loops: CDR1 SGDLS, CDR2 YYNGEE.

This chain links TRBV7-8 with TRBJ2-3, with D uncertain. Between the trimmed V and J ends, which lost 1 base and 1 base, there was a span of 9 bases. The CDR3 loop spans 15 amino acids. Germline V gene data show CDR1 as SGHVS and CDR2 as FQNEAQ. The CDR3 region is CASSLGGPGTDTQYF. In DNA, the CDR3 is TGTGCCAGCAGCTTAGGAGGTCCCGGCACAGATACGCAGTATTTT.

Only a few counts were recorded for this clone. V and J are TRBV9 and TRBJ1-2; 8 bases align to TRBD1. This CDR3 has 14 amino acids. Trimming at V came to 3 bases and at J to 8 bases, leaving 9 bases not matched to a gene. Germline lookup yields CDR1 SGDLS and CDR2 YYNGEE. CDR3 amino acids: CASSGSTGVFGYTF. CDR3 coding DNA: TGTGCCAGCAGCGGATCGACAGGGGTCTTCGGCTACACCTTC.

The chain has TRBV5-1 and TRBJ2-7, with TRBD2 identical over 7 bases. The ends lost 7 bases at V and 4 bases at J; junction bases unmatched: 14. The CDR3 covers 15 residues. The germline V gene has CDR1 SGHRS and CDR2 YFSETQ. The CDR3 region is CASANNGLVEYEQYF. The CDR3 DNA sequence: TGCGCCAGCGCTAACAATGGACTAGTGGAGTACGAGCAGTACTTC.

The J gene is TRBJ2-5, the V gene TRBV4-2; TRBD1 matches 7 bases. This CDR3 spans 13 amino acids. Germline V gene sequence: CDR1 LGHNA, CDR2 YNFKEQ. Here the CDR3 reads CTGARGYQETQYF. The CDR3, as DNA: TGTACCGGCGCCAGGGGGTACCAAGAGACCCAGTACTTC.

The V gene is TRBV5-4, the J gene TRBJ1-1; 7 nucleotides align to TRBD1. Germline-derived CDR1 and CDR2 are SGHNT and YYREEE (reference sequence). Trimming took 0 bases from V and 2 from J; bases not matched to a gene: 1. This CDR3 spans 14 amino acids. In nucleotides, the CDR3 is TGTGCCAGCAGCTTGGGGACAGGCAACACTGAAGCTTTCTTT. This codes for CASSLGTGNTEAFF.

This chain links TRBV5-6 with TRBJ2-7; D ambiguous. CDR1 SGHDT and CDR2 YYEEEE come from the germline V gene. There are 14 residues in the CDR3. Trimming pared 1 base from V and 1 base from J, leaving 9 bases between. The CDR3 DNA follows: TGTGCCAGCAGCTTGTATGGCAGTTCCTACGAGCAGTACTTC. Protein: CASSLYGSSYEQYF. The full variable domain, its missing parts supplied by reference TRBV5-6 and TRBJ2-7, is DAGVTQSPTHLIKTRGQQVTLRCSPKSGHDTVSWYQQALGQGPQFIFQYYEEEERQRGNFPDRFSGHQFPNYSSELNVNALLLGDSALYLCASSLYGSSYEQYFGPGTRLTVT.

The rearrangement uses TRBV11-3 and TRBJ2-1; 7 nucleotides line up with TRBD1. CDR1 is SGHNT and CDR2 is YENEEA in the germline V gene. The CDR3 consists of 16 residues. V dropped 0 bases and J dropped 4; count of bases not matched to a gene: 6. The CDR3 bases are TGTGCCAGCAGCTTAGAACCCGGACAGGAATACAATGAGCAGTTCTTC. This codes for CASSLEPGQEYNEQFF.

The rearrangement joins TRBV27 to TRBJ2-7; no definite D call. The germline V gene encodes CDR1 MNHEY and CDR2 SMNVEV (reference sequence). The CDR3 consists of 13 residues. Between the trimmed V and J ends, which lost 0 bases and 4 bases, there was a span of 7 bases. The CDR3 spells CASSLSGPYEQYF. The CDR3 nucleotides are TGTGCCAGCAGTTTATCTGGCCCTTACGAGCAGTACTTC.

This chain joins TRBV6-5 and TRBJ1-1; 8 bases map to TRBD1. The CDR3 has 14 residues. Germline CDR1 MNHEY, CDR2 SVGAGI. The V gene end was trimmed by 0 bases and the J gene end by 11 bases; junction bases not matched to a gene: 8. Here the CDR3 reads CASSYSRPDRAAFF. In DNA, the CDR3 is TGTGCCAGCAGTTACTCCAGGCCGGACAGGGCGGCTTTCTTT.

This chain connects TRBV4-2 to TRBJ1-2; D is ambiguous. This CDR3 has 17 amino acids. Trimming pared 1 base from V and 4 bases from J, leaving 19 bases between. Germline CDR1 LGHNA, CDR2 YNFKEQ. The CDR3 spells CASSQVLRSERIYGYTF. Written as DNA, the CDR3 is TGTGCCAGCAGCCAAGTACTCCGTAGCGAGAGAATCTATGGCTACACCTTC.

The genes are TRBV7-2 and TRBJ1-1; D is uncertain. The length of the CDR3 is 13 residues. V shed 6 bases and J shed 7 bases, with 15 bases lying between them. Germline lookup yields CDR1 SGHTA and CDR2 FQGNSA. CDR3 sequence (DNA): TGTGCCAGCAGTCAAAGAAGCGGTAATGAAGCTTTCTTT. The encoded protein is CASSQRSGNEAFF.

V is TRBV5-4 and J is TRBJ2-1; possibly TRBD2 for D (5 bases). The V gene lost 3 bases and the J gene lost 0 bases, with 10 bases spanning the gap. This CDR3 has 15 residues. The germline V gene has CDR1 SGHNT and CDR2 YYREEE (reference sequence). The DNA of the CDR3 is TGTGCCAGCAGCTCTTATACTAGCTCCTACAATGAGCAGTTCTTC. The encoded protein is CASSSYTSSYNEQFF.